What follows are 7 T cell receptor beta chains derived from one specimen sequenced in a study of blood T cells in healthy people across ages (dated by TCRdb to the mid-2010s). The library was produced with 5' RACE. TCRdb names Illumina HiSeq 2500 as the instrument used. The second PCR ran for about 6 to 11 cycles and used a J-beta primer mix along with a sample-barcoded 5' primer. The raw public data were reprocessed by TCRdb itself: fastp quality trimming at Q25, MiXCR clonotype calling, in-frame beta chains only. Each CDR3 protein gets just one entry, which takes the most common genes and DNA from the rows behind it. This sample has hundreds of thousands of distinct CDR3 sequences in its table, and 35% to 60% of those were observed once. The ten largest clonotypes hold roughly 20% of the sample. The sequenced material came from blood. These receptors were collected from a man at least 80 years old in good health.

This clonotype was detected many times. The V call is TRBV29-1, the J call TRBJ2-4, with D possibly matching TRBD2 (7 bases). V gave up 7 bases and J gave up 6 bases, with 16 bases separating them. Germline V gene lookup returns CDR1 SQVTM and CDR2 ANQGSEA. This CDR3 spans 13 amino acids. CDR3 coding DNA: TGCAGCGCTGAGGGGGGGTGGGGAAACATTCAGTACTTC. Its translation: CSAEGGWGNIQYF.

CDR3 nucleotides: TGTGCCAGCACCGCTACAGCGGTCGCCTACAATGAGCAGTTCTTC. Translating gives CASTATAVAYNEQFF. The chain uses TRBV28 and TRBJ2-1, with D possibly TRBD2 on 5 matching bases. The CDR3 has 15 amino acids. Per the germline V gene, CDR1 is MDHEN and CDR2 is SYDVKM. Trimming stripped 7 bases from V and 2 bases from J, with 15 bases between.

V gene TRBV30 combines with J gene TRBJ1-1; the D is unclear. The CDR3 totals 13 residues. Trimming removed 0 bases from V and 7 bases from J, with 12 bases in between. From germline, CDR1 is GTSNPN and CDR2 SVGIG (reference sequence). CDR3 protein: CAWSVPDRSEAFF. DNA for the CDR3: TGTGCCTGGAGTGTACCCGATCGGAGTGAAGCTTTCTTT.

The chain links TRBV6-2 or TRBV6-3 to TRBJ2-7, with 13 bases matching TRBD2. Germline CDR1 and CDR2: MNHEY and SVGEGT. This CDR3 comprises 15 residues. The ends lost 10 bases at V and 4 bases at J; junction bases unmatched: 10. Here the CDR3 reads CATRRTSGSGYEQYF. CDR3 DNA: TGTGCCACCAGAAGGACTAGCGGGAGTGGGTACGAGCAGTACTTC.

CDR3 amino acids: CASSYGRDEKLFF. The CDR3 DNA follows: TGTGCCAGCAGTTACGGCAGGGATGAAAAACTGTTTTTT. V gene TRBV6-6 combines with J gene TRBJ1-4; D may be TRBD1 (5 bases). V dropped 2 bases and J dropped 6 bases, with 7 bases sitting between them. CDR1 and CDR2 from the germline V gene are MNHNY and SVGAGI (reference sequence). The CDR3 has 13 amino acids.

About this clonotype itself: Being one base from a much bigger clone, this may be a read error. In nucleotides, the CDR3 is TGCAGCGCCGGGACTAGCGGGTCCTACGAGCGGTACTTC. Its protein is CSAGTSGSYERYF. V and J are TRBV29-1 and TRBJ2-5; TRBD2 aligns across 12 bases. Germline lookup yields CDR1 SQVTM and CDR2 ANQGSEA. The CDR3 is made up of 13 amino acids. Germline trimming cut 7 bases from V and 13 bases from J; bases unmatched to any gene: 13.

This clonotype has a handful of counts. The chain is built from TRBV10-3 and TRBJ2-3; D is undetermined. CDR1 and CDR2 (germline): ENHRY, SYGVKD. CDR3 length equals 14 residues. V lost 10 bases, J lost 0 bases, and 14 bases lay in between. CDR3 coding DNA: TGTGCCACCTTGGGCATCGCTAGCACAGATACGCAGTATTTT. It specifies CATLGIASTDTQYF.